This TCR beta chain was recorded in a study of vaccination effects on CD4 cells after COVID-19. This clone was counted between two and nine times. Its antigen is currently unknown. Prior to sequencing, the ViraFEST assay stimulated PBMC with viral peptide pools, which expanded the antigen-specific CD4+ T cells. The culture ran for approximately 11 days before CD4+ T cells were isolated. Of the BNT162b2 and mRNA-1273 vaccines, participants received two doses of one or the other. Data came from immunoSEQ multiplex PCR; TCRdb stores just in-frame clones and leaves some out. The sample records tens of thousands of clones, 72% being singletons. Material: CD4+ T cells from PBMCs cultured with HCoV-NL63 spike peptides, obtained after COVID-19 vaccination. The receptor was isolated from a human donor who received a COVID-19 vaccine.

CDR3 sequence (DNA): TGTGCCAGCAGGGTGGGCGAACAGGGTATCAGGTACACAGATACGCAGTATTTT. Translated, it gives CASRVGEQGIRYTDTQYF. The rearrangement joins TRBV5-4 to TRBJ2-3; perhaps TRBD1 as D (6 bases). This CDR3 contains 18 residues. V shed 5 bases and J shed 2 bases, with 24 bases lying between them. CDR1 SGHNT and CDR2 YYREEE come from the germline V gene (reference sequence).